The source of this T cell receptor (beta chain) is a study of OX40 agonist ivuxolimab in advanced cancers. Study at large: Patients' therapy was ivuxolimab, an antibody that acts as an agonist of OX40 (CD134). All patients had ivuxolimab intravenously every 2 weeks at 0.01 to 10 mg/kg.

Study-level results: At doses 0.1 to 3.0 mg/kg, CD4+ and CD8+ clones expanded.

Generated by immunoSEQ multiplex PCR, the TCRdb table keeps only in-frame clones and is missing some. The sample lists about 52,000 clones; about 93% were seen once. Only a few counts were recorded for this clone. Its antigen is undetermined. Trimming removed 0 bases from V and 0 bases from J, with 8 bases in between. The CDR3 extends over 16 amino acids. Per germline, CDR1 MRHNA and CDR2 SNTAGT. The J gene is TRBJ2-2, the V gene TRBV6-4; possible D gene TRBD1, 5 bases. The clonotype comes from an adult with an advanced solid tumor such as melanoma, head and neck, liver or kidney cancer. The sequencing here drew on CD4+ or CD8+ T cells sorted from blood, taken in a trial of the OX40 agonist ivuxolimab. In DNA form, the CDR3 reads TGTGCCAGCAGTGACTCTACGACAGCGAACACCGGGGAGCTGTTTTTT. It is translated as CASSDSTTANTGELFF.